This paragraph reports one TCR beta chain. This entry comes from a study of T-cell reconstitution after alpha-beta-depleted transplantation in children. Preparing the TCRbeta library involved the use of unique molecular identifiers. MiXCR was run by TCRdb on the PCR reads, yielding one entry per CDR3 protein. Of 150,000 to 250,000 distinct CDR3 sequences in the sample, about 14% were seen once. V lost 5 bases and J 3 bases, leaving 14 bases between the germline ends. The CDR3 runs to 15 residues. The source was PBMCs from the stem cell graft donor, collected from the stem cell graft. This receptor was identified in a human donor who donated a stem cell graft to a child with acute lymphoblastic leukemia. This rearrangement joins TRBV12-3 or TRBV12-4 to TRBJ2-1; D may correspond to TRBD1 or TRBD2 (5 bases each). The CDR3 bases are TGTGCCAGCAGTATCGGGACGAGAGTCTACAATGAGCAGTTCTTC. Translation gives CASSIGTRVYNEQFF.